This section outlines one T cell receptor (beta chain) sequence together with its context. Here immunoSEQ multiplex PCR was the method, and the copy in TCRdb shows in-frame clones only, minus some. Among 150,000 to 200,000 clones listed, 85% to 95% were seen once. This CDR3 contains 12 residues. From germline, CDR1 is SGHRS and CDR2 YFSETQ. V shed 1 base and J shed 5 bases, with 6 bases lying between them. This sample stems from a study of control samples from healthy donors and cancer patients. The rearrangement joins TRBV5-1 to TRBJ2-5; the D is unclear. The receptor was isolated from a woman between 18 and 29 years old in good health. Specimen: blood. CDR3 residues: CASSLSTETQYF. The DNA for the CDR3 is TGCGCCAGCAGCTTGAGTACGGAGACCCAGTACTTC.